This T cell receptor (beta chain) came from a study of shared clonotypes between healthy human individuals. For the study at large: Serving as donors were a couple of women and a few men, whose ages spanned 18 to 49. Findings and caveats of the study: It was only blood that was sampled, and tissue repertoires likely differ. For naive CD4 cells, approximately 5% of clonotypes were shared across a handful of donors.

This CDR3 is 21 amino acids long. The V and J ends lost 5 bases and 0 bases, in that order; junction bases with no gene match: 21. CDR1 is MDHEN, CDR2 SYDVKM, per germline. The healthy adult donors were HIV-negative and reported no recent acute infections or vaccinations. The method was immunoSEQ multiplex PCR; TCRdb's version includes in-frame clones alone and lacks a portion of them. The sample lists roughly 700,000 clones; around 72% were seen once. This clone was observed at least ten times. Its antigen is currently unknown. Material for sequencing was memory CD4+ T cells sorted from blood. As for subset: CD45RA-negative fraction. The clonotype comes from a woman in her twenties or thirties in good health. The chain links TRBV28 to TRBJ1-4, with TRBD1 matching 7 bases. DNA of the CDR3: TGTGCCAGCAGTCCAGAATGGACAGGACAGATTTTTGCCGCAACTAATGAAAAACTGTTTTTT. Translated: CASSPEWTGQIFAATNEKLFF. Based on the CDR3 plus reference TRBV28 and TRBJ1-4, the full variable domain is DVKVTQSSRYLVKRTGEKVFLECVQDMDHENMFWYRQDPGLGLRLIYFSYDVKMKEKGDIPEGYSVSREKKERFSLILESASTNQTSMYLCASSPEWTGQIFAATNEKLFFGSGTQLSVL.